This T cell receptor beta chain was captured by sequencing in a study of response to subunit inactivated influenza vaccine. The CDR3 is made up of 15 amino acids. Trimming cost V 1 base and J 4 bases; bases outside gene matches: 7. The germline V gene encodes CDR1 SGHNT and CDR2 YYREEE (reference sequence). TCRdb analysed the RT-PCR reads with MiXCR anew, one entry per CDR3 protein. The sample holds 600,000 to 850,000 distinct CDR3 sequences, 11% to 15% seen once. This clonotype was counted at least ten times. The sequenced sample was PBMCs from blood, obtained 14 to 15 days before vaccination. This sequence joins TRBV5-4 and TRBJ2-7; TRBD1 aligns across 8 bases. This receptor was identified in a man aged 50-59 years who received an inactivated influenza vaccine. For the CDR3, the DNA is TGTGCCAGCAGCTTGAAGGGACAGGCATTATACGAGCAGTACTTC. Translation: CASSLKGQALYEQYF. The full variable domain, in which reference TRBV5-4 and TRBJ2-7 provide the parts outside the CDR3, is ETGVTQSPTHLIKTRGQQVTLRCSSQSGHNTVSWYQQALGQGPQFIFQYYREEENGRGNFPPRFSGLQFPNYSSELNVNALELDDSALYLCASSLKGQALYEQYFGPGTRLTVT.